Listed below are T cell receptor beta chains from one sample, sequenced in a study of CD8+CD57+ T cells in acquired aplastic anemia. TCRdb called the reads again in MiXCR, with one record for every CDR3 protein. Among about 160,000 distinct CDR3 sequences listed, 60% to 80% were seen once. The specimen sequenced was sorted CD4+, CD8+, or CD8+CD57+ T cells (not recorded which) from PBMCs. These receptors came from a human donor with aplastic anemia. Both conserved end residues are part of each CDR3. D genes are given only for firm matches. Size is stated for part of the rows, as once, few or many counts, or as a class when the clone is expanded.

d_gene,j_gene,abundance,v_gene,CDR3nt,CDR3aa
.,TRBJ2-7,few,TRBV7-9,TGTGCCAGCAGCCGTATCCTAGGGCTTTCCTACGAGCAGTACTTC,CASSRILGLSYEQYF
.,TRBJ2-7,many,TRBV4-2,TGTGCCAGCAGCCATCCTAGCGTGAAAGAGCAGTACTTC,CASSHPSVKEQYF
TRBD2,TRBJ2-1,.,TRBV7-4,TGTGCCAGCAGCTTCTTAGGACTAGGTCTTAATGAGCAGTTCTTC,CASSFLGLGLNEQFF
.,TRBJ1-1,.,TRBV5-8,TGTGCCAGCAGCTACGGGACGGGGAGAGTTCCCAGTGAAGCTTTCTTT,CASSYGTGRVPSEAFF
.,TRBJ1-1,many,TRBV29-1,TGCAGCGTTGAACCTGGCAGGGACCCTATTGAAGCTTTCTTT,CSVEPGRDPIEAFF
TRBD1,TRBJ1-2,.,TRBV5-8,TGTGCCAGCAGCCTAACAGGGGTCAGCACCTTC,CASSLTGVSTF
.,TRBJ1-5,.,TRBV20-1,TGCAGTGCTAGACCCCCAGGAGACTATCAGCCCCAGCATTTT,CSARPPGDYQPQHF
.,TRBJ1-6,few,TRBV6-6,TGTGCCAGCAGTTACATCGTAACGGGGAGGGATAATTCACCCCTCCACTTT,CASSYIVTGRDNSPLHF
.,TRBJ2-7,many,TRBV2,TGTGCCAGCAGTGAATCGGCGGGTTCCCTCTACTACGAGCAGTACTTC,CASSESAGSLYYEQYF
TRBD1,TRBJ1-1,few,TRBV2,TGTGCCAGCAGTGAAGGAGGGGACAGGGAAAACACTGAAGCTTTCTTT,CASSEGGDRENTEAFF
.,TRBJ2-3,.,TRBV10-1,TGCGCCAGCAGTGATCGGGGTGCGGCAGATACGCAGTATTTT,CASSDRGAADTQYF
TRBD2,TRBJ2-3,.,TRBV5-1,TGCGCCAGCAGCTTGCTGACTAGCGGGGGAAACACAGATACGCAGTATTTT,CASSLLTSGGNTDTQYF
.,TRBJ1-2,.,TRBV10-3,TGTGCCGTCACCGGAGGGGATTTCTATGGCTACACCTTC,CAVTGGDFYGYTF
TRBD2,TRBJ2-2,.,TRBV19,TGTGCCAGTAGTTCCCGCGGGGGGACGATCGGGGAGCTGTTTTTT,CASSSRGGTIGELFF
.,TRBJ2-6,.,TRBV7-3,TGTGCCAGCAGCTTGGAAAGCTCTGGGGCCAACGTCCTGACTTTC,CASSLESSGANVLTF
TRBD1,TRBJ2-2,few,TRBV7-6,TGTGCCAGCAGCTTAGAGGGACAGGGTAACACCGGGGAGCTGTTTTTT,CASSLEGQGNTGELFF
TRBD1,TRBJ2-1,many,TRBV5-1,TGCGCCAGCAGCTCCCTCGGGACAGACAATTTGTACAATGAGCAGTTCTTC,CASSSLGTDNLYNEQFF
.,TRBJ2-7,.,TRBV2,TGTGCCAGCAGCAAAGACTACTACGAGCAGTACTTC,CASSKDYYEQYF
TRBD1,TRBJ2-2,.,TRBV15,TGTGCCACCAGCAGAGACCCTGGGACAGGGCGGCCCGGGGAGCTGTTTTTT,CATSRDPGTGRPGELFF
TRBD1,TRBJ1-2,.,TRBV3-1,TGTGCCAGCAGCCAGGGGACAGCTTACTATGGCTACACCTTC,CASSQGTAYYGYTF
TRBD2,TRBJ2-7,few,TRBV20-1,TGCAGTGCCCCCCCCTCAGCTAGCGGGATTGCCGAGCAGTACTTC,CSAPPSASGIAEQYF
TRBD2,TRBJ2-1,.,TRBV20-1,TGCAGTGCTCAAGGGACTACCTACAATGAGCAGTTCTTC,CSAQGTTYNEQFF
TRBD1,TRBJ1-5,.,TRBV29-1,TGCAGCGTGGGGGGACAGGGGAATCAGCCCCAGCATTTT,CSVGGQGNQPQHF
TRBD2,TRBJ2-5,few,TRBV7-8,TGCGCCAGCAGCTTAGGCGGGGGTACGGAGACCCAGTACTTC,CASSLGGGTETQYF
TRBD1,TRBJ2-5,.,TRBV7-3,TGTGCCAGCAGCTTAAGTTTGAGGGGGCGGCAAGAGACCCAGTACTTC,CASSLSLRGRQETQYF
.,TRBJ2-7,many,TRBV20-1,TGCAGTGCTAGGGACTTCGAGGGGGGGCTTTTCGACGAGCAGTACTTC,CSARDFEGGLFDEQYF
.,TRBJ2-1,once,TRBV15,TGTGCCACCAGCAGAGATTTAGGGGACTCGGAGCAGTTATTC,CATSRDLGDSEQLF
TRBD1,TRBJ2-1,.,TRBV24-1,TGTGCCACCAGTGATGCCGACAGGGACGGTTACAATGAGCAGTTCTTC,CATSDADRDGYNEQFF
.,TRBJ2-1,.,TRBV5-1,TGCGCCAGCAGCTTGATTACCGGGATTGATGAGCAGTTCTTC,CASSLITGIDEQFF
.,TRBJ2-7,few,TRBV11-2,TGTGCCAGCAGCTTAGGACAGGTCGTCTCCTACGAGCAGTACTTC,CASSLGQVVSYEQYF
TRBD1,TRBJ2-7,.,TRBV25-1,TGTGCCAGCAGATCCAGGGGGCATGAGCAGTACTTC,CASRSRGHEQYF
.,TRBJ2-1,.,TRBV29-1,TGCAGCGTTGAAGGCCTCATTAGATATGAGCAGTTCTTC,CSVEGLIRYEQFF
.,TRBJ1-4,.,TRBV20-1,TGCAGTGCTCTAACTACCGACTCATCCACTGAAAAACTGTTTTTT,CSALTTDSSTEKLFF
.,TRBJ1-1,.,TRBV5-8,TGTGCCAGCAGCTTGGGGAAAGAAGCTTTCTTT,CASSLGKEAFF
TRBD2,TRBJ2-3,once,TRBV5-5,TGTGCCAGCATCGGGACTAGCGGGGTCAGCACAGATATGCAGTATTTT,CASIGTSGVSTDMQYF
TRBD2,TRBJ2-1,.,TRBV7-9,TGTGCCAGCAGCCCCGGGACTAGCGGGGGCAATGAGCAGTTCTTC,CASSPGTSGGNEQFF
.,TRBJ2-3,.,TRBV2,TGTGCCAGCACAGGGGATACAGATACGCAGTATTTT,CASTGDTDTQYF
.,TRBJ1-6,.,TRBV10-3,TGTGCCATCAGTGAGCTAAGCAGGCTCGGGAATTCACCCCTCCACTTT,CAISELSRLGNSPLHF
.,TRBJ2-5,.,TRBV7-9,TGTGCTAGCAGCTTAGATGGGTCCGAAGAGACCCAGTACTTC,CASSLDGSEETQYF
.,TRBJ1-2,.,TRBV7-2,TGTGCCAGCAGCTTATTCCATGGTATTCAGGGGACTGCCTATGGCTACACCTTC,CASSLFHGIQGTAYGYTF
.,TRBJ2-5,.,TRBV12-3/TRBV12-4,TGTGCCAGCAGCCCCGATAGGGGTGTGGAGACCCAGTACTTC,CASSPDRGVETQYF
TRBD2,TRBJ2-7,.,TRBV7-9,TGCGCCAGCAGCCGCGTCGGGACTAGCGGGCAGCCCTACGAGCAGTACTTC,CASSRVGTSGQPYEQYF
TRBD1,TRBJ1-2,.,TRBV10-3,TGTGCCATCAGCCCACCGGGACAGTTTTATGGCTACACCTTC,CAISPPGQFYGYTF
.,TRBJ1-5,.,TRBV19,TGTGCCAGTAGGGTAGGTTGGGGTCCCAGCAATCAGCCCCAGCATTTT,CASRVGWGPSNQPQHF
TRBD2,TRBJ2-2,.,TRBV7-9,TGTGCCAGCAGCCCGACTGAGCGGGGGGATCGCTTCACCGGGGAGCTGTTTTTT,CASSPTERGDRFTGELFF
.,TRBJ1-1,.,TRBV25-1,TGTGCCAGCAGTGAATATGTGCGGGGTAGGGACACTGAAGCTTTCTTT,CASSEYVRGRDTEAFF
.,TRBJ2-1,.,TRBV7-9,TGTGCCAGCAGCTCCCCAGGGGTGAGCTACAATGAGCAGTTCTTC,CASSSPGVSYNEQFF
TRBD1,TRBJ2-7,.,TRBV9,TGTGCCAGCAGCGTAGCTAGCCAGGGGGCAGGCGAGCAGTACTTC,CASSVASQGAGEQYF
TRBD1,TRBJ1-1,.,TRBV2,TGTGCCAGCAACCCAGGACAGGGAGGCACTGAAGCTTTCTTT,CASNPGQGGTEAFF